This T cell receptor (beta chain) emerged from a study of T-cell memory formation after mild COVID-19 (dated by TCRdb to about 2021). Regarding the study in general: TCR sequence clusters from the two donors were found to be largely donor specific. Two young, previously healthy adult volunteers, one female and one male, were included in the cohort. In two donors, T-cell clones that expanded and contracted after mild COVID-19 were followed by sequencing TCRalpha and TCRbeta repertoires longitudinally.

The V end loses 1 base and the J end loses 5 bases, and a stretch of 20 bases separates them. The germline V gene sets CDR1 to KGHDR and CDR2 to SFDVKD. Taken from cysteine to phenylalanine, the CDR3 has 17 residues. The only DNA kept is the CDR3, 51 bases in frame from the first base. A word on this clonotype: Its antigen specificity is not known. Base qualities are not recorded, but no much larger clone differs from it by a single base.

The instrument was an Illumina NovaSeq 6000. Using 5'RACE with constant-segment primers, TCRalpha and TCRbeta cDNA libraries were constructed, with sample barcodes and unique molecular identifiers added in the process. Trizol reagent was used to extract RNA from every sample. Libraries were amplified in two PCR steps, with a second sample barcode and Illumina TruSeq adapters added in the second step. Sequencing of the libraries was done on an Illumina NovaSeq, producing 2 x 150 bp paired-end reads. In the authors' own workflow: Reads were demultiplexed and collapsed into UMI-guided consensus sequences with migec v1.2.7. Using mixcr v2.1.11, UMI consensuses were aligned to TRA and TRB V and J templates and then assembled into clonotypes. A clonotype was counted as expanded or contracted only if both edgeR and NoisET called the change significant, with noise models trained on biological replicates. For edgeR calls, a false discovery rate-adjusted p below 0.01 and a log2 fold-change threshold of 1 were applied. As an exploratory analysis of dynamics, PCA with hierarchical clustering was applied to max-normalized trajectories of the 1000 most abundant clonotypes. Separately sequenced CD4+ and CD8+ repertoires were used to assign a CD4 or CD8 phenotype to each responding clone. Clones were called with MiXCR by TCRdb after fastp trimmed the public reads at Q25, and only in-frame beta chains were retained. All rows with the same CDR3 protein become a single entry with the most common DNA and genes. The authors' filters were not applied to this entry. The sample table holds under 300,000 distinct CDR3 sequences, of which around 8% were seen once. The ten largest clones represent around a fifth of the sample.

Broad study findings and their caveats: SARS-CoV-2 specificity was not confirmed for the second-wave clones peaking on day 37. Some responding clones were detected in pre-infection memory, which suggested that pre-existing cross-reactive memory T cells had joined the SARS-CoV-2 response. Contracting CD4+ clones were found mainly in CM and EM memory subsets, while CD8+ clones were enriched in EMRA. The study covered only a couple of mild cases, and larger cohorts including severe cases with pre-infection samples were considered necessary. From day 15 to 85, contracting clones showed balanced CD4/CD8 phenotypes, whereas a second wave of clones that expanded from day 15 to 37 leaned towards CD4+.

Ficoll-Paque density gradient centrifugation was the method used to isolate PBMCs. The rearrangement joined TRBV24-1 to TRBJ2-7; the D call is tentative, TRBD1 or TRBD2, as each matches 5 bases. This receptor was taken from a young man who had mild COVID-19 (a few samples of this study predate the infection). The sample titles of this study are shuffled in the database, so cell type and time point are left out; the donor was told from shared clones. Sequencing used PBMCs or a T cell subset sorted from them (not recorded which). The DNA sequence is TGTGCCACCAGTGATTTAACGGGACCACCCCAGAGGGACGAGCAGTACTTC. It is translated as CATSDLTGPPQRDEQYF.